The clone carrying this T cell receptor (beta chain) came up many times. Its antigen is undetermined. TCR beta CDR3 sequences were amplified from RNA transcripts. HTBI primers drove first-round RT-PCR of the TCR CDR3. Using its own MiXCR run on the multiplex PCR reads, TCRdb lists one record per CDR3 protein. The profile shows under 450,000 distinct CDR3 sequences, about 13% of them singletons. The data were taken from a study of T cells in Graves' hyperthyroidism and ophthalmopathy. Study-level findings and limits: In validation, the model predicted ophthalmopathy. These predictions came a median roughly 6 months before onset. A model of 13 V-J features distinguished ophthalmopathy from stable hyperthyroidism. The majority of expanded thyroid clonotypes above 0.001 also appeared in blood.

Clinical symptoms, serum thyroxine and TRAb, thyroid ultrasound and orbital computed tomography together formed the diagnostic basis. Sample: blood. The source is a man aged 25 to 40 with Graves' hyperthyroidism that later progressed to Graves' ophthalmopathy.

CDR3: CASSPRDREAYEQYF. In nucleotides, the CDR3 is TGTGCCAGCAGCCCGCGGGACAGGGAGGCTTACGAGCAGTACTTC. The chain is built from TRBV3-1 and TRBJ2-7; 9 bases fit TRBD1. Trimming cost V 4 bases and J 4 bases; bases outside gene matches: 8. This CDR3 is 15 amino acids long. Looked up from germline, CDR1 is LGHDT and CDR2 is YNNKEL (reference sequence).